This TCR beta chain is drawn from a study of shared clonotypes between healthy human individuals (dated by TCRdb to 2018 to 2020). General notes on the study: Three men and a couple of women, aged 18 to 49 years, made up the cohort. For each donor, CD4 naive and CD4 memory were each given three plates, CD8 naive was given two plates, and CD8 memory was given one plate. To estimate repertoire size and how much clonotypes are shared between individuals, the study performed deep sequencing of blood TCR repertoires from 4 to 6 healthy adults. Libraries were prepared and TCR repertoires were sequenced by different laboratories using diverse techniques, in order to increase sequencing depth and limit assay-specific biases. Per donor, leukapheresis produced somewhere between about 0.94 and 9 billion PBMCs. General conclusions and limits of the study: Larger estimated clonotype richness was generally found for naive subsets than for memory subsets. Sampling was limited to blood, and TCR repertoires in tissue likely differ from TCR repertoires in blood. Higher generation probabilities were observed for clonotypes shared by all four sorted-subset donors than for non-shared clonotypes. Even with the large sequencing depth, rarefaction of the sorted-subset datasets indicated that sequencing was incomplete. Pairwise subsampling led to the expectation that sequencing depth would affect the degree of clonotype sharing among donors. Because the study included a small number of donors, the genetic and exposure-history diversity represented was limited. When several donors were compared, the shared fraction of clonotypes was about 5% for naive CD4, 3.5% to 4% for naive CD8, 2.3% for memory CD4, and under 0.5% for memory CD8.

TCR CDR3 regions were amplified from genomic DNA by multiplex PCR using the deep immunoSEQ assay. For each cell subset, the extracted genomic DNA was distributed evenly across all wells of several immunoSEQ 96-well plates, and each plate served as one replicate. Each replicate PCR for sorted subsets received about 180 ng genomic DNA, equal to around 32,000 T cell genomes. The purified libraries were quantified using a Qubit 3.0 fluorometer, sized with a Bioanalyzer 2100, and then quantified again using the KAPA Library Quantification kit. Each immunoSEQ 96-well plate was sequenced on its own single-read 150-cycle Illumina NextSeq 550 flow cell. On the authors' methods: The immunoSEQ output contained only junctional sequences without quality scores, so filtering could not match that applied to full-length reads. Sequences were annotated with PyIR, a Python wrapper for IgBLAST v1.9, and V/J genes and CDR3 were assigned using IMGT germline references. Reads were filtered out if the reads had weak V/J assignments (E-value above 1e-6), no CDR3, stop codons, out-of-frame junctions, or ambiguous translated residues. A V3J clonotype was defined by an identical inferred V gene, J gene, and CDR3 amino acid sequence. The percentage overlap between two repertoires was calculated by dividing the number of shared unique clonotypes by the size of the smaller repertoire. Richness of each repertoire was evaluated using RTK rarefaction, the Chao1 estimator, and Recon v2.1 estimates of unobserved clonotypes. For all TCRbeta clonotypes obtained by the gDNA method from four donors, generation probabilities were computed with OLGA. TCRdb took over this immuneACCESS table, retaining in-frame rearrangements with V and J assigned. Such tables are incomplete; in checked studies, under half of the missing clones stem from an unresolved V gene, and the remainder is unexplained. V and J calls and clone size are given by that table; D and trimming were obtained from the DNA. The sample yields about 690,000 clones; about nine tenths were counted once. The ten largest clones take up 30% to 35% of the sample.

In regard to this clone: Its specific antigen is unknown. Per-base qualities were not stored, and no clone one base away is much larger.

The donors were healthy, HIV-negative adults who had no recently reported acute infections or vaccinations. All donors were Caucasian adults living in Nashville, Tennessee, USA. The CD8 memory samples were a combination of magnetically selected CD45RO+ cells and CCR7-negative CD45RA+ effector memory (TemRA) cells. After blood collection by leukapheresis, PBMCs were isolated using Ficoll-Histopaque density gradient centrifugation and then cryopreserved in the vapor phase of liquid nitrogen. Analytical flow cytometry was used to check the purity and quantity of every magnetically sorted T cell population. From each sorted fraction, genomic DNA was isolated and quantified by UV absorbance on a Nanodrop 2000c. This receptor was identified in a man younger than 30 in good health. Some clones in this sample may be carry-over from other donors' samples. Sequencing was carried out using memory CD8+ T cells from PBMCs. This specimen's cell subset or site label, per the study, means: CD45RO+ cells pooled with CCR7-negative TemRA cells.

This receptor has the CDR3 CASSVGWSGETQYF. DNA sequence: TGTGCCAGCAGCGTAGGATGGAGCGGGGAGACCCAGTACTTC. The rearranged chain carries TRBV9 and TRBJ2-5, with a weak D call of TRBD2 (6 bases match). The CDR3, cysteine through phenylalanine, is 14 amino acids long. Only CDR3 DNA is held: 42 bases, read in frame from base 1. V is cut by 0 bases and J by 5 bases, and the space between the germline ends is 11 bases. CDR1 SGDLS and CDR2 YYNGEE were looked up in the germline V gene.